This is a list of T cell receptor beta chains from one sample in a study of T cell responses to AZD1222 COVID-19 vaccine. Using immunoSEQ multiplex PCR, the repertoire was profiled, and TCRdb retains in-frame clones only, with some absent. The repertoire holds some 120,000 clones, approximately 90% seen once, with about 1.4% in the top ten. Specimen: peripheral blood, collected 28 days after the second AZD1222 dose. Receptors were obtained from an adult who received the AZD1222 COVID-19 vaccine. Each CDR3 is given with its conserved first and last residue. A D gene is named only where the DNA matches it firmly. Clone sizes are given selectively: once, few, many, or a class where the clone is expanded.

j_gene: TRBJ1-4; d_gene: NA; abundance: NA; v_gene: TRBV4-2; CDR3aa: CASSQDRGANEKLFF; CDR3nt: TGTGCCAGCAGCCAAGATAGGGGGGCTAATGAAAAACTGTTTTTT
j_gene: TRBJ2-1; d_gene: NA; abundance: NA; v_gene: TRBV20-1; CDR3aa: CSARDSIEQFF; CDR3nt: TGCAGTGCGCGCGACTCGATCGAGCAGTTCTTC
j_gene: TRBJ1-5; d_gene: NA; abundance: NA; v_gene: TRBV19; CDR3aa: CASSMPGLRQPQHF; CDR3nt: TGTGCCAGTAGTATGCCGGGATTAAGGCAGCCCCAGCATTTT
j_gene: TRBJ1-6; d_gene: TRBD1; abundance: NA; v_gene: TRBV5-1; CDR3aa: CASSSGQGISPLHF; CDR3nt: TGCGCCAGCAGCTCGGGACAGGGTATTTCACCCCTCCACTTT
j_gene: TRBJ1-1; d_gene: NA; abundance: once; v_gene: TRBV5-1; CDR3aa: CASSPSLDQGTEAFF; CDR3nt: TGCGCCAGCAGCCCCTCTTTGGACCAGGGGACTGAAGCTTTCTTT
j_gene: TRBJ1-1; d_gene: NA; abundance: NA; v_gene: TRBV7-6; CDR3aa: CASSQTGNMNTEAFF; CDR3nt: TGTGCCAGCAGCCAGACGGGGAACATGAACACTGAAGCTTTCTTT
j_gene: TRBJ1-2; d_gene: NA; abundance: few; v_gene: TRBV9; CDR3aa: CASSVGQANYGYTF; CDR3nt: TGTGCCAGCAGCGTAGGGCAGGCGAACTATGGCTACACCTTC
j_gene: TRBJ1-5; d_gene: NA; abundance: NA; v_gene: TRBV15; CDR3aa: CATSRDYPRNNQPQHF; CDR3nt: TGTGCCACCAGCAGAGATTACCCCAGGAACAATCAGCCCCAGCATTTT
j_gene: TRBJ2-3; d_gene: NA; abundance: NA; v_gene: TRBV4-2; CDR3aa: CASSQDWRATDTQYF; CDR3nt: TGTGCCAGCAGCCAAGATTGGAGGGCCACAGATACGCAGTATTTT
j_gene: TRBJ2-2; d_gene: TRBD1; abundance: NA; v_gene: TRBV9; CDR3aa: CASSRLGQGFAGELFF; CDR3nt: TGTGCCAGCAGTCGCCTCGGACAGGGGTTTGCCGGGGAGCTGTTTTTT
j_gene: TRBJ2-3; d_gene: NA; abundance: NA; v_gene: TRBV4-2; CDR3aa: CASSQGSTDTQYF; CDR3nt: TGTGCCAGCAGCCAAGGGAGCACAGATACGCAGTATTTT
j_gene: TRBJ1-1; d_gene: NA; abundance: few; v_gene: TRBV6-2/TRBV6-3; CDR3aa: CASSYVGHTAEAFF; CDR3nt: TGTGCCAGCAGTTACGTGGGCCATACGGCTGAAGCTTTCTTT
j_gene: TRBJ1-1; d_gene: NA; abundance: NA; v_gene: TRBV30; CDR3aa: CAWNWVTNTEAFF; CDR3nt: TGTGCCTGGAATTGGGTAACAAACACTGAAGCTTTCTTT
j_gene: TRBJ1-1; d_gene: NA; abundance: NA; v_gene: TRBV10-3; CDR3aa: CAISEPTMNTEAFF; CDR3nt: TGTGCCATCAGTGAACCCACTATGAACACTGAAGCTTTCTTT
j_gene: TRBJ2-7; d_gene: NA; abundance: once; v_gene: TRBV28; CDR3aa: CASSWLPAYEQYF; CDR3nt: TGTGCCAGCAGTTGGCTACCCGCCTACGAGCAGTACTTC
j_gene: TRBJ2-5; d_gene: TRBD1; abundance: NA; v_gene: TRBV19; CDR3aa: CASSSDRAVETQYF; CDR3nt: TGTGCCAGTAGTTCCGACAGGGCAGTAGAGACCCAGTACTTC
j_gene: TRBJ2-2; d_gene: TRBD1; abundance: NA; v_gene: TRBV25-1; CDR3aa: CASSDRDRVTGELFF; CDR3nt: TGTGCCAGCAGTGACCGGGACAGAGTCACCGGGGAGCTGTTTTTT
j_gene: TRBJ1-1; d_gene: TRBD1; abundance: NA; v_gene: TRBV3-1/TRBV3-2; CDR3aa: CASSQPDRSSEAFF; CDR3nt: TGTGCCAGCAGCCAACCGGACAGGAGTAGTGAAGCTTTCTTT
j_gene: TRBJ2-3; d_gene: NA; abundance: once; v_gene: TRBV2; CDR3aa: CASRRGDVPSTDTQYF; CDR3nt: TGTGCCAGCAGGAGGGGGGACGTACCTAGCACAGATACGCAGTATTTT
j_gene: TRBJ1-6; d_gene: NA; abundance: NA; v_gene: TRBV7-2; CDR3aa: CASSLVGTSDSPLHF; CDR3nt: TGTGCCAGCAGCTTAGTAGGGACATCTGATTCACCCCTCCACTTT
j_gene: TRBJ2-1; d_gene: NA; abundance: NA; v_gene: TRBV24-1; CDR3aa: CATSDLRFGGNNEQFF; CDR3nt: TGTGCCACCAGTGATTTGAGATTCGGCGGGAACAATGAGCAGTTCTTC
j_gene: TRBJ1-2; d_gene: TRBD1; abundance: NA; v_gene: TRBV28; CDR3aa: CASSQRDSSLTYGYTF; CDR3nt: TGTGCCAGCAGTCAGAGGGACAGCTCCTTGACCTATGGCTACACCTTC
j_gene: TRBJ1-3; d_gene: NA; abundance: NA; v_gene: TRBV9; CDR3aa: CASSVAITREVSGNTIYF; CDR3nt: TGTGCCAGCAGCGTAGCTATAACGAGGGAAGTGAGTGGAAACACCATATATTTT
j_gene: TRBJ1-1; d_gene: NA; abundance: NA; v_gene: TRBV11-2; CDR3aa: CASSSHLAEAFF; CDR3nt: TGTGCCAGCAGCTCCCATTTGGCTGAAGCTTTCTTT
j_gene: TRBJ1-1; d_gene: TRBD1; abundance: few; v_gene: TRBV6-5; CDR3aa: CASSYGGQGTEAFF; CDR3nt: TGTGCCAGCAGTTACGGCGGACAGGGGACTGAAGCTTTCTTT
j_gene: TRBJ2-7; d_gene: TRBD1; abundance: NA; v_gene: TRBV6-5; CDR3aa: CASKRGQGVYEQYF; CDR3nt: TGTGCCAGCAAAAGGGGACAGGGAGTCTACGAGCAGTACTTC
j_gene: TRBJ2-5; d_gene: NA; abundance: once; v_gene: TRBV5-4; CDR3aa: CASSLGRAGETQYF; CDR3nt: TGTGCCAGCAGCCTGGGACGAGCGGGAGAGACCCAGTACTTC
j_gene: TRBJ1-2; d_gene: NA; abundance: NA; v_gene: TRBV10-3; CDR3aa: CAISEPGHGYTF; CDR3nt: TGTGCCATCAGTGAGCCAGGGCATGGCTACACCTTC
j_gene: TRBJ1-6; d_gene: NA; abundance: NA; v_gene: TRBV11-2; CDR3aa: CASSLVGGNNSPLHF; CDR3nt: TGTGCCAGCAGCTTAGTGGGGGGGAATAATTCACCCCTCCACTTT
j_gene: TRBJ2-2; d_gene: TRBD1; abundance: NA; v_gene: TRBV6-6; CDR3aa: CASSYLGTGTGELFF; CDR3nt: TGTGCCAGCAGTTACTTAGGGACAGGGACCGGGGAGCTGTTTTTT
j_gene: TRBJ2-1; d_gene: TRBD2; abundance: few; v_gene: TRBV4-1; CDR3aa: CVLGLAGASSYNEQFF; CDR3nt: TGCGTCCTCGGACTAGCGGGGGCCAGCTCCTACAATGAGCAGTTCTTC
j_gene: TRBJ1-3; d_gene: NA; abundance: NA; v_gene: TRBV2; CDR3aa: CASSREGKAMYGNTIYF; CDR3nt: TGTGCCAGCAGTCGCGAGGGGAAGGCTATGTATGGAAACACCATATATTTT
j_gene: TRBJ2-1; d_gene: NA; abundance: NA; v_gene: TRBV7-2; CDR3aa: CASSMTGNEQFF; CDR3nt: TGTGCCAGCAGCATGACTGGGAATGAGCAGTTCTTC
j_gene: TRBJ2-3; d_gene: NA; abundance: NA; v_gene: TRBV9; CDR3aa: CASSVRTDTQYF; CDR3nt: TGTGCCAGCAGCGTACGCACAGATACGCAGTATTTT
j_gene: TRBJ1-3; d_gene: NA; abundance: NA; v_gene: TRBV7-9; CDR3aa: CANSVSPTGNTIYF; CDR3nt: TGTGCCAACTCCGTGTCGCCTACTGGAAACACCATATATTTT
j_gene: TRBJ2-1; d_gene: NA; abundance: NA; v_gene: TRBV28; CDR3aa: CASSVHPGDPNEQFF; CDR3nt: TGTGCCAGCAGTGTACACCCCGGGGATCCCAATGAGCAGTTCTTC
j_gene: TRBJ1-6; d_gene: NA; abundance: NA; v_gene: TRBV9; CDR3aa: CASSTGMGSPLHF; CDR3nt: TGTGCCAGCAGCACAGGAATGGGTTCACCCCTCCACTTT
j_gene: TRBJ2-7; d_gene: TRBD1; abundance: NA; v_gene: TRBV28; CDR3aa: CARTGGSYEQYF; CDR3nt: TGTGCCAGAACAGGGGGTTCGTACGAGCAGTACTTC
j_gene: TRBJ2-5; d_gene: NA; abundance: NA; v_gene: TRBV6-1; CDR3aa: CASSDRGLKTQYF; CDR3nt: TGTGCCAGCAGTGATCGAGGGTTGAAGACCCAGTACTTC
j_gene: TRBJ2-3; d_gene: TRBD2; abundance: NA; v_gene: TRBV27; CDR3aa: CASSDPKYSGSAQYF; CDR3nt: TGTGCCAGCAGTGACCCGAAATATAGCGGGAGTGCGCAGTATTTT
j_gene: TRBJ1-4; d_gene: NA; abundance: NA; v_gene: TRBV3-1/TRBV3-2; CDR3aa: CASSQDVKLFF; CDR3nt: TGTGCCAGCAGCCAAGATGTGAAACTGTTTTTT
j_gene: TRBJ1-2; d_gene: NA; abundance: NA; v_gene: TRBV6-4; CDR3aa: CASSATGTSYGYTF; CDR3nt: TGTGCCAGCAGTGCCACCGGGACGTCCTATGGCTACACCTTC
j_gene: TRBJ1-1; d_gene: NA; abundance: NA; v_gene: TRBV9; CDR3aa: CASSVVLGGSEAFF; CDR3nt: TGTGCCAGCAGCGTAGTTCTAGGGGGTTCTGAAGCTTTCTTT
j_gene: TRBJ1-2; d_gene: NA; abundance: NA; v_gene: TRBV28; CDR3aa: CASSPSLFGYTF; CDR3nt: TGTGCCAGCAGTCCGTCCCTCTTCGGCTACACCTTC
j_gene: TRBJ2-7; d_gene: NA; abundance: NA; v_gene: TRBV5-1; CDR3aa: CASSLVSYEQYF; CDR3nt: TGCGCCAGCAGCTTGGTCTCTTACGAGCAGTACTTC
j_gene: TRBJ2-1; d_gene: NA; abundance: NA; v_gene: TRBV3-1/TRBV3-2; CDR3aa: CASSPQGNEQFF; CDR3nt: TGTGCCAGCAGCCCCCAGGGCAATGAGCAGTTCTTC
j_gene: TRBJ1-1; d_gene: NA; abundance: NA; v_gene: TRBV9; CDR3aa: CASSSAGAWNTEAFF; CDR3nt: TGTGCCAGCAGCTCGGCGGGGGCGTGGAACACTGAAGCTTTCTTT
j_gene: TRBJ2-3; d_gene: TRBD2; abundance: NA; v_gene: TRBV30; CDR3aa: CAWSKIAGSTDTQYF; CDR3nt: TGTGCCTGGAGTAAGATAGCGGGATCCACAGATACGCAGTATTTT
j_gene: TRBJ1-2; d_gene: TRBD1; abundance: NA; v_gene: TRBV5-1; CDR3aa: CASSLEGQGFYGYTF; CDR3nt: TGCGCCAGCAGCTTGGAGGGACAGGGATTTTATGGCTACACCTTC
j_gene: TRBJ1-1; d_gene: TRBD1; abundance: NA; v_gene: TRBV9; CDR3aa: CASSSSVGQGGLLWTEAFF; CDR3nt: TGTGCCAGCAGCTCCTCGGTGGGACAGGGCGGCTTGTTGTGGACTGAAGCTTTCTTT
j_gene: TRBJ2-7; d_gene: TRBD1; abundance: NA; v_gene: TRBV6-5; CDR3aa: CASRPGQGYYEQYF; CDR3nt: TGTGCCAGCAGGCCGGGACAGGGATACTACGAGCAGTACTTC
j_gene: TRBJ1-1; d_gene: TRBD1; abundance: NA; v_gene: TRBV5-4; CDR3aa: CASSMDRPNTEAFF; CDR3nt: TGTGCCAGCAGCATGGACAGGCCGAACACTGAGGCTTTCTTT
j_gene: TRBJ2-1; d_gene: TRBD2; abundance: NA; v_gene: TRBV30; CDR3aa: CAWSLTSGGLNEQFF; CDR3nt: TGTGCCTGGAGTCTGACTAGCGGGGGCCTCAATGAGCAGTTCTTC
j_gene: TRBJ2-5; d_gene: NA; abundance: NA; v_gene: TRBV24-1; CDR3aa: CATSDFGGETQYF; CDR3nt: TGTGCCACCAGTGATTTTGGTGGGGAGACCCAGTACTTC
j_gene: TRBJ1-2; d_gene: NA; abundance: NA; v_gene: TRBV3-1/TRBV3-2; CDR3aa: CASSQGWEHGYTF; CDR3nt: TGTGCCAGCAGCCAAGGTTGGGAGCATGGCTACACCTTC